In its sample, the clone carrying this T cell receptor (beta chain) was seen a few times. Its matching antigen is unknown. The data belong to a study of T cells after yellow fever vaccination. Study summary: Preparation of the low-cell-number fractions used SMART-Seq v4 Ultra Low Input.

TCRdb re-analysed the 5' RACE reads in MiXCR, keeping a single row per CDR3 protein. The repertoire consists of 360,000 or so distinct CDR3 sequences, with approximately 10% occurring once and the leading ten covering around 18%. Germline CDR1 is LGHDT and CDR2 is YNNKEL (reference sequence). The CDR3 is made up of 18 amino acids. V was pared by 1 base and J by 2 bases, with 17 bases between. General observations from the study: Sorted repertoires could include abundant contaminating clonotypes from bulk cells. Most clones from primary vaccination resurfaced after the booster (approximately 95% CD4, around 90% CD8).

The rearrangement links TRBV3-1 to TRBJ2-2; no firm D call. The sample in question was PBMCs, obtained on the day of the first yellow fever vaccination. This TCR derives from a man in his late teens or twenties who received the YFV17D yellow fever vaccine. The CDR3 reads CASSQGFRASENTGELFF. CDR3 nucleotides: TGTGCCAGCAGCCAAGGGTTCCGGGCCAGCGAAAACACCGGGGAGCTGTTTTTT.